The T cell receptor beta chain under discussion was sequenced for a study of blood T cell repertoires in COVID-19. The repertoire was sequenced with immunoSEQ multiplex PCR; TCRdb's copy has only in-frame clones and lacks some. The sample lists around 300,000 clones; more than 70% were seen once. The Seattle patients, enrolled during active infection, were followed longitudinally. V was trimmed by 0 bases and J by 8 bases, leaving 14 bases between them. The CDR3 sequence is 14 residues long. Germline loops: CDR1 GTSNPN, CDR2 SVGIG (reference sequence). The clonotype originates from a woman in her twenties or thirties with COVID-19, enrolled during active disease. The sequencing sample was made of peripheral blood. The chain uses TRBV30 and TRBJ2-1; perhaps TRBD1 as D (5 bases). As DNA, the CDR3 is TGTGCCTGGAGTGTACACCCAGGGTCTGATGAGCAGTTCTTC. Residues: CAWSVHPGSDEQFF.